A selection of T cell receptor beta chains follows, all from one sample in a study of blood T cell repertoires in COVID-19. Some clones are missing from TCRdb's copy, which holds only in-frame ones; the method was immunoSEQ multiplex PCR. The table shows 55,000 to 80,000 clones, with around nine tenths occurring only once. Sequenced sample: peripheral blood. The receptors were gathered from a woman in her fifties or sixties with acute or convalescent COVID-19. The CDR3 runs from the conserved cysteine through the conserved F or W. A D gene is named only where the DNA matches it firmly. Part of the rows lack a size; the others show once, few, many or a class for expanded clones.

.	.	TRBV11-1	TRBJ1-1	CASSQGDWGTEAFF	TGTGCCAGCAGCCAAGGGGATTGGGGAACTGAAGCTTTCTTT
.	TRBD2	TRBV5-1	TRBJ2-1	CASSFTSGSGNEQFF	TGCGCCAGCAGCTTTACTAGCGGGTCCGGTAATGAGCAGTTCTTC
.	.	TRBV28	TRBJ1-2	CASSSPGGEYYGYTF	TGTGCCAGCAGTTCCCCGGGGGGTGAATACTATGGCTACACCTTC
.	TRBD1	TRBV7-2	TRBJ1-6	CASSPNAGTGTSPLHF	TGTGCCAGCAGCCCTAATGCCGGGACAGGGACTTCACCCCTCCACTTT
few	.	TRBV6-1	TRBJ1-1	CASSERNSGNTEAFF	TGTGCCAGCAGTGAACGTAACAGTGGGAACACTGAAGCTTTCTTT
.	.	TRBV7-8	TRBJ1-3	CASSSRPGINTIYF	TGTGCCAGCAGCTCCCGGCCAGGAATAAACACCATATATTTT
.	.	TRBV2	TRBJ1-6	CASSPDSPNSPLHF	TGTGCCAGCAGTCCTGACAGTCCGAATTCACCCCTCCACTTT
.	TRBD1	TRBV7-9	TRBJ2-3	CASSENITGTGGLDTQYF	TGTGCCAGCAGCGAAAATATAACCGGGACAGGGGGCTTAGATACGCAGTATTTT
once	.	TRBV27	TRBJ2-4	CASSRGQRLAKNIQYF	TGTGCCAGCAGCCGAGGACAGAGGCTAGCCAAAAACATTCAGTACTTC
once	TRBD1	TRBV18	TRBJ2-5	CASSPRTGALRQETQYF	TGTGCCAGCTCACCACGAACAGGGGCCCTTCGGCAAGAGACCCAGTACTTC
.	.	TRBV6-2/TRBV6-3	TRBJ2-1	CASSSPFFFSGETDEQFF	TGTGCCAGCAGTTCCCCTTTTTTTTTCTCGGGAGAAACCGATGAGCAGTTCTTC